This T cell receptor (beta chain) was sequenced during a study of blood T cell repertoires in COVID-19 (TCRdb year 2020). About the investigation overall: The collaborator samples originated in the United States, Italy and Spain and spanned the acute and convalescent phases of COVID-19. Where available, HLA class I and class II types were obtained from metadata supplied by the sample provider rather than from assay-based typing. Subjects who had been exposed to COVID-19, were actively infected with it, or had recovered from it provided the deeply sampled blood TCRbeta repertoires that made up the dataset. The prospective study material was composed of cDNA or gDNA derived from T cells, B-cell-depleted T cells, or PBMCs. A de-identified subject ID, COVID-19 status, age in years and sex were almost always included in the sample metadata. A freely available public database, intended as a resource for researchers studying the immune response to SARS-CoV-2, is where the repertoires were released. Samples came from the ongoing ImmuneRACE study (first 160 participants) plus 1,254 subjects from 6 global collaborators. Study-wide findings and limitations: The amount of clinical and demographic metadata varied by source and participant and was provided uncurated.

This clone appeared once. Its antigen is unknown. No much larger clone is present one base from it, and per-base qualities are unavailable. The CDR3 sequence holds 13 residues, the cysteine and phenylalanine included. Left in the record is the CDR3 DNA by itself, 39 bases read in frame from the first base. The germline V gene yields SGHDT for CDR1 and YYEEEE for CDR2. V is cut back by 4 bases and J by 4 bases, with 3 bases in the junction unmatched. Whole blood was collected in K2EDTA tubes by collaborating institutions according to the institutions' own protocols. For TCRbeta analysis, collaborators shipped samples in one of three forms: frozen whole blood, isolated PBMCs, or DNA extracted from either of those sample types. The immunoSEQ Assay, a bias-controlled multiplex PCR, was used to amplify TCRbeta CDR3 regions from genomic DNA. Per the original workflow: Nucleated cell counts per sample were estimated from amplification of reference gene primers within the assay. Sequence reads were collapsed and filtered to measure the absolute abundance of every unique TCRbeta CDR3 rearrangement. Productive Simpson clonality was computed per sample as the square root of Simpson's diversity index over productive rearrangements. TCRdb stores this immuneACCESS table with in-frame sequences only. Part of the clones is absent; in the studies checked, under half of the shortfall reflects unresolved V genes, and no reason is known for the rest. V and J calls and clone size are as listed in that table; D and trimming were resolved from the DNA. The sample profile shows some 200,000 clones; around 84% of them were found once. The ten largest clones represent roughly 14% of the sample.

The rearranged chain carries TRBV5-6 and TRBJ1-2, and 8 junction bases match TRBD1. The TCR originated in a man aged 25-40 years with active or convalescent COVID-19. Sequencing was carried out using peripheral blood. The CDR3 reads as follows: CASSAGTGYGYTF. The nucleotide sequence reads as follows: TGTGCCAGCAGCGCCGGGACAGGCTATGGCTACACCTTC. When the CDR3 is completed using the reference TRBV5-6 and TRBJ1-2 genes on either side, the full variable domain is DAGVTQSPTHLIKTRGQQVTLRCSPKSGHDTVSWYQQALGQGPQFIFQYYEEEERQRGNFPDRFSGHQFPNYSSELNVNALLLGDSALYLCASSAGTGYGYTFGSGTRLTVV.